This T cell receptor beta chain is drawn from a study of blood T cells in healthy people across ages. At the level of the study: The capture of about one barcoded beta molecule per two T cells was achieved by template switching. Findings and limits, study-wide: No one knew whether donors had CMV, which possibly confounded expanded clonotype changes. The study could not conclusively compare naive and antigen-experienced cells, given its unsorted PBMCs.

The CDR3 loop spans 16 amino acids. CDR1 is KGHDR, CDR2 SFDVKD, per germline. With V trimmed by 5 bases and J by 3 bases, 5 bases remained unmatched. In regard to this clonotype: The antigen is unknown.

Using a J-beta primer mix together with a sample-barcoded 5' primer, a second PCR was run for roughly 6 to 12 cycles. MiXCR, applied by TCRdb to the 5' RACE reads, yields one record per CDR3 protein. The table shows about 630,000 distinct CDR3 sequences, with 20% to 25% occurring only once. This chain joins TRBV24-1 and TRBJ2-3; 12 bases fit TRBD2. The specimen sequenced was blood. The receptor's source is a man between 65 and 85 years old in good health. CDR3 DNA sequence: TGTGCCACCAGTGCGACTAGCGGGAGAGGGACAGATACGCAGTATTTT. This codes for CATSATSGRGTDTQYF.